This is a list of T cell receptor beta chains from one sample in a study of T cells in Graves' hyperthyroidism and ophthalmopathy. Via MiXCR, TCRdb re-called the multiplex PCR reads, giving one row per CDR3 protein. The data show fewer than 400,000 distinct CDR3 sequences, around a quarter seen once. Sequencing was carried out using blood. Source of these receptors: a man aged 50-60 years with Graves' hyperthyroidism. CDR3s include the opening cysteine and the closing phenylalanine or tryptophan. A D gene is named only where the DNA matches it firmly. A clone size is listed for some rows: how often the clone was seen (once, few, many), or a class if it is expanded.

15,TRBD1,TRBJ2-5,TRBV3-1,many,CASSLEGQGGQTQYF,TGTGCCAGCAGCCTCGAGGGACAGGGGGGACAGACCCAGTACTTC
14,-,TRBJ2-7,TRBV2,many,CASSDVGGFAEQYF,TGTGCCAGCAGTGATGTGGGAGGATTTGCCGAGCAGTACTTC
16,-,TRBJ2-3,TRBV19,-,CASNSLPGTGTDTQYF,TGTGCCAGTAATTCTCTCCCCGGGACCGGCACAGATACGCAGTATTTT
18,TRBD1,TRBJ2-7,TRBV12-3/TRBV12-4,-,CASSLQGVLGQGLDEQYF,TGTGCCAGCAGTCTACAGGGGGTATTAGGACAAGGGCTAGACGAGCAGTACTTC
17,TRBD1,TRBJ1-5,TRBV7-2,few,CASRGQGQEVGNQPQHF,TGTGCCAGCAGGGGACAGGGGCAAGAAGTTGGCAATCAGCCCCAGCATTTT
12,TRBD2,TRBJ2-5,TRBV20-1,-,CSAGTSRQTQYF,TGCAGTGCCGGGACTAGTAGACAGACCCAGTACTTC
15,TRBD2,TRBJ2-1,TRBV11-2,-,CASSLTPSGNYEQFF,TGTGCCAGCAGCTTAACTCCTAGCGGGAACTATGAGCAGTTCTTC
14,-,TRBJ2-1,TRBV24-1,many,CATTGGQRNNEQFF,TGTGCCACCACCGGGGGACAGCGAAACAATGAGCAGTTCTTC
13,TRBD1,TRBJ1-1,TRBV29-1,many,CSAELRTGDEAFF,TGCAGCGCTGAACTCCGGACAGGGGATGAAGCTTTCTTT
15,TRBD2,TRBJ2-7,TRBV28,many,CASSSLAGGTYEQYF,TGTGCCAGCAGCTCGCTAGCGGGAGGGACCTACGAGCAGTACTTC
13,TRBD2,TRBJ2-1,TRBV15,many,CATVQRGLGEQFF,TGTGCCACCGTCCAGCGGGGCCTGGGTGAGCAGTTCTTC
17,TRBD1,TRBJ2-3,TRBV15,many,CATSSSGTGDGADTQYF,TGTGCCACCAGCAGCTCCGGGACAGGGGACGGGGCAGATACGCAGTATTTT
13,TRBD1,TRBJ2-5,TRBV5-6,-,CASSTGQAETQYF,TGTGCCAGCAGCACGGGACAGGCAGAGACCCAGTACTTC
16,TRBD2,TRBJ2-2,TRBV12-5,few,CASGQTSGSRTGELFF,TGTGCTAGTGGACAAACTAGCGGGAGTCGGACCGGGGAGCTGTTTTTT
13,-,TRBJ2-1,TRBV18,many,CASSQGQGDEQFF,TGTGCCAGCTCCCAAGGTCAGGGCGATGAGCAGTTCTTC
15,-,TRBJ2-2,TRBV11-2,few,CASSRIRGNTGELFF,TGTGCCAGCAGCCGTATCCGGGGGAACACCGGGGAGCTGTTTTTT
13,-,TRBJ2-7,TRBV10-3,few,CAISEWGQYEQYF,TGTGCCATCAGTGAATGGGGGCAATACGAGCAGTACTTC
15,TRBD2,TRBJ2-1,TRBV11-3,-,CASSFGGRVYNEQFF,TGTGCCAGCAGCTTCGGCGGGAGAGTGTACAATGAGCAGTTCTTC
14,-,TRBJ1-1,TRBV20-1,few,CSARAPGRNTEAFF,TGCAGTGCTAGAGCCCCCGGGAGGAACACTGAAGCTTTCTTT
14,TRBD1,TRBJ2-1,TRBV19,many,CASRQGRSYNEQFF,TGTGCCAGTAGACAGGGGCGCTCCTACAATGAGCAGTTCTTC
15,-,TRBJ1-5,TRBV6-2/TRBV6-3,few,CASSYWALVNQPQHF,TGTGCCAGCAGTTACTGGGCTCTGGTCAATCAGCCCCAGCATTTT
13,-,TRBJ1-1,TRBV10-2,-,CASSESPNTEAFF,TGCGCCAGCAGTGAGTCTCCGAACACTGAAGCTTTCTTT
14,-,TRBJ1-5,TRBV12-3/TRBV12-4,-,CASSLAGDSQPQHF,TGTGCCAGCAGTTTGGCAGGGGATAGTCAGCCCCAGCATTTT
15,-,TRBJ1-1,TRBV6-1,few,CASSRDSGGGTEAFF,TGTGCCAGCAGTCGTGATTCGGGCGGTGGCACTGAAGCTTTCTTT
14,-,TRBJ2-7,TRBV2,-,CASSRLEGSYEQYF,TGTGCCAGCAGTCGACTAGAAGGCTCCTACGAGCAGTACTTC
14,-,TRBJ2-7,TRBV5-1,few,CASSSSRGSYEQYF,TGCGCCAGCAGCTCCTCCAGGGGTTCCTACGAGCAGTACTTC
15,TRBD1,TRBJ2-7,TRBV2,many,CASVPGTGPSYEQYF,TGTGCCAGTGTACCCGGGACAGGGCCGTCCTACGAGCAGTACTTC
13,-,TRBJ2-3,TRBV28,few,CASSGQGLDTQYF,TGTGCCAGCAGTGGGCAGGGGCTAGATACGCAGTATTTT
18,TRBD1,TRBJ1-2,TRBV7-9,-,CASSPGQGTVSPNYGYTF,TGTGCCAGCAGCCCAGGACAGGGGACAGTTTCCCCTAACTATGGCTACACCTTC
16,-,TRBJ2-1,TRBV29-1,few,CSADTGGGGPVHEQFF,TGCAGCGCCGACACCGGAGGGGGAGGGCCTGTCCATGAGCAGTTCTTC
14,TRBD2,TRBJ2-7,TRBV29-1,-,CSIGDSGRAYEQYF,TGCAGCATTGGGGATAGCGGGAGGGCCTACGAGCAGTACTTC
18,TRBD2,TRBJ2-5,TRBV24-1,-,CATSDRGPKAGGLETQYF,TGTGCCACCAGTGACCGAGGCCCTAAGGCGGGAGGGCTAGAGACCCAGTACTTC
15,TRBD2,TRBJ2-7,TRBV27,-,CASRSHTSASYEQYF,TGTGCCAGCCGCTCCCATACTAGCGCGAGCTACGAGCAGTACTTC
13,TRBD1,TRBJ1-2,TRBV20-1,many,CSAGRIQGEGYTF,TGCAGTGCTGGACGGATACAGGGGGAAGGCTACACCTTC
16,TRBD1,TRBJ2-7,TRBV6-4,few,CASSGGQGVLSYEQYF,TGTGCCAGCAGTGGAGGACAGGGGGTTCTCTCCTACGAGCAGTACTTC
11,-,TRBJ2-1,TRBV5-1,few,CASGEHNEQFF,TGCGCCAGCGGCGAGCACAATGAGCAGTTCTTC
14,TRBD1,TRBJ1-2,TRBV29-1,-,CSVRERQGNYGYTF,TGCAGCGTTCGCGAGAGACAGGGGAACTATGGCTACACCTTC
15,TRBD1,TRBJ1-4,TRBV6-1,-,CASRLGQGESEKLFF,TGTGCCAGCAGATTGGGACAGGGAGAATCCGAAAAACTGTTTTTT
13,-,TRBJ2-5,TRBV12-3/TRBV12-4,many,CASSFGAKETQYF,TGTGCCAGCAGTTTCGGAGCAAAAGAGACCCAGTACTTC
14,-,TRBJ2-7,TRBV12-3/TRBV12-4,-,CASSLRQVSYEQYF,TGTGCCAGCAGTTTAAGGCAGGTTTCCTACGAGCAGTACTTC
14,-,TRBJ1-2,TRBV3-1,-,CASSQSGAVYGYTF,TGTGCCAGCAGCCAATCCGGGGCGGTTTATGGCTACACCTTC
15,-,TRBJ2-1,TRBV6-2/TRBV6-3,few,CASKTGGGGYNEQFF,TGTGCCAGCAAGACGGGGGGAGGGGGTTACAATGAGCAGTTCTTC
15,-,TRBJ2-7,TRBV6-2/TRBV6-3,-,CASSSSRALLYEQYF,TGTGCCAGCAGTTCCTCCCGGGCCCTTCTCTACGAGCAGTACTTC
14,-,TRBJ2-2,TRBV12-5,-,CASGLKGDTGELFF,TGTGCTAGTGGTTTAAAGGGGGACACCGGGGAGCTGTTTTTT
12,-,TRBJ2-1,TRBV15,few,CATGGNDNEQFF,TGTGCCACCGGGGGAAATGACAATGAGCAGTTCTTC
15,-,TRBJ2-7,TRBV5-1,-,CASSLYAADASEQYF,TGCGCCAGCAGCTTGTACGCAGCGGACGCCTCTGAGCAGTACTTC
12,-,TRBJ2-5,TRBV7-3,few,CASSLPPSPQYF,TGTGCCAGCAGCCTACCTCCCAGTCCCCAGTACTTC
15,-,TRBJ2-3,TRBV7-2,many,CASSSRGSLADTQYF,TGTGCCAGCAGCTCCAGAGGCTCCCTCGCAGATACGCAGTATTTT
16,-,TRBJ2-7,TRBV24-1,few,CATSDLPSGGQYEQYF,TGTGCCACCAGTGATTTGCCGTCGGGGGGCCAGTACGAGCAGTACTTC
15,-,TRBJ2-1,TRBV3-1,-,CASSLQGGGYNEQFF,TGTGCCAGCAGCCTCCAAGGTGGGGGCTACAATGAGCAGTTCTTC
13,-,TRBJ2-3,TRBV2,many,CASSADLEDTQYF,TGTGCCAGCAGTGCCGATCTGGAAGATACGCAGTATTTT
13,-,TRBJ2-1,TRBV12-3/TRBV12-4,few,CASSFGGGNEQFF,TGTGCCAGCAGTTTCGGAGGGGGCAATGAGCAGTTCTTC
16,-,TRBJ2-3,TRBV3-1,few,CASSQERSSSTDTQYF,TGTGCCAGCAGCCAAGAGCGGAGTTCGTCGACAGATACGCAGTATTTT
15,-,TRBJ2-1,TRBV12-3/TRBV12-4,many,CASSPASSSYNEQFF,TGTGCCAGCAGTCCGGCTTCTAGCTCCTACAATGAGCAGTTCTTC